This T cell receptor (beta chain) stems from a study of graft-versus-host responses after intestinal transplantation. Background on the study: Tacrolimus plus steroids were given to all recipients for 3 to 4 years, preceded by anti-thymocyte globulin induction. Regarding the study as a whole: The highest levels of circulating GvH clones went along with early declines in HvG clones after transplant. GvH clones surfaced in recipient marrow, some emerging earlier in ileum or blood. The study found high graft-versus-host to host-versus-graft clonal ratios in allografts of patients with graft-donor T cell macrochimerism.

Assay used: immunoSEQ multiplex PCR; TCRdb lists only in-frame clones, some missing. The sample holds 75,000 to 100,000 clones, just under 95% seen once. This clone was seen only once. As yet, its antigen is unknown. The clonotype originates from a human donor who received an intestinal transplant. Here the sequenced sample was unstimulated CD8+ T cells sorted from spleen or lymph node cells, taken before intestinal transplant.

The CDR3 nucleotides read TGCGCCAGCAGCCCCAGCCTTAGGGGGGGTGAGCAGTTCTTC. This sequence encodes CASSPSLRGGEQFF. The V gene is TRBV5-1, the J gene TRBJ2-1, with D perhaps matching TRBD2 (7 bases). The CDR3 loop spans 14 amino acids. CDR1 and CDR2 (germline): SGHRS, YFSETQ. The ends were cut back, 4 bases at V and 9 bases at J, with 17 bases in the middle.